This T cell receptor beta chain emerged from a study of monozygotic twins with inflammatory bowel disease (dated by TCRdb to the late 2010s). General notes on the study: The full study comprised around 30 monozygotic twin pairs: nine German pairs (four IBD-concordant, five IBD-discordant) and 19 IBD-discordant Danish pairs. The search for disease-associated traits relied mainly on comparing IBD patients with their genetically identical healthy co-twins within discordant pairs. Each individual had, on average, about 151 000 unique TCRalpha sequences and 181 000 unique TCRbeta sequences available for analysis.

Libraries were built with 5' RACE. Each TCR library was prepared from 3,000 to 4,000 ng of total RNA. For each sample, cDNA synthesis with SMARTScribe reverse transcriptase was split into eight separate reactions. During cDNA synthesis, template switching introduced unique molecular identifiers that contained a 6-nucleotide sample barcode. TCRalpha and TCRbeta cDNA was amplified in two nested PCRs of approximately 17 and 9 cycles, and bead purification was carried out after each PCR. Before amplification, cDNA was treated with uracil DNA-glycosylase and purified using the QIAquick PCR purification kit. In the second PCR, Illumina TruSeq-compatible adapters and sample-specific barcodes were added. TapeStation and Qubit were used to check library quality and concentration, and about 4.5 ng of each library was pooled. Sequencing of pooled libraries was carried out on an Illumina HiSeq2500 single-index Rapid Run using 2 x 100 bp reads and custom sequencing primers. The source study handled its data this way. MiGEC version 1.2.6 was used for UMI-based consensus assembly to correct PCR and sequencing errors. MiXCR version 2.1.1 was used for V(D)J alignment, clonotype assembly and CDR3 extraction. Normalisation of gene usage, clonotype sharing and MAIT/NKT TCR abundance was achieved by analysing the top 1000, 10 000 and 20 000 clonotypes per sample. After downsampling to 27 000 UMIs, diversity was calculated as the inverse Simpson index using the vegan R package. Statistical testing used paired Mann-Whitney U tests on the discordant twin pairs and applied Benjamini-Hochberg correction for multiple testing. TCRdb reprocessed the reads and provides one entry for every CDR3 protein sequence; no DNA is given. None of the V and J calls come from the authors' own analysis; TCRdb made them. The table for this sample records 70,000 to 95,000 distinct CDR3 sequences. Together, the top ten hold 7.4% of the sample.

With regard to this clonotype: The antigen it binds to is not known.

Study-level results and caveats: No single strong signal or clonotype linked to IBD turned up in the results, so the idea that one exists was not supported. A decrease in TCRbeta repertoire diversity, as measured by inverse Simpson index, was observed in IBD patients compared with their healthy co-twins. Because patients were on differing immunosuppressive treatments, the repertoires may have picked up extra background noise and inter-individual variability. The analysis was unable to tell different T cell subtypes apart. Compared with healthy twins, IBD patients had fewer clonotypes in common with other individuals, a difference most pronounced in patients showing signs of disease activity. Repertoire similarity did not differ between concordant and discordant twins, which could be due to limited statistical power.

The cysteine opens and the phenylalanine closes a CDR3 of 16 amino acids. The DNA sequence is not available. Sequences SGHTA (CDR1) and FQGNSA (CDR2) are obtained from the germline V gene. From each donor, an approximately 2.7 ml peripheral blood sample was collected into PAXgene tubes and kept at -80 degrees C. Without T cell sorting, total RNA was isolated from whole blood using the PAXgene blood miRNA kit on an automated QIAcube. Peripheral blood from monozygotic twin pairs who were concordant or discordant for inflammatory bowel disease underwent deep TCRalpha and TCRbeta repertoire profiling using unique molecular barcoding. Smoking habits were recorded for all twin pairs, and each individual was classified as a current, former or never smoker.

This sequence was found in a human donor with ulcerative colitis or Crohn's disease, or a healthy co-twin of an affected twin (not recorded which). The sequence is built from TRBV7-2 and TRBJ1-1; the TRBD1 assignment by TCRdb is unverifiable without DNA. Sample: blood. The CDR3 region: CASSPDLGQGISEAFF.